This T cell receptor beta chain stems from a study of identical twins. Overall study findings and caveats: Instead of following the same donors, the conclusions were based on cross-sectional statistical analysis. Twin-shared out-of-frame alpha sequences showed excess low generation probability. In cord blood, abundant beta clonotypes had fewer insertions; memory showed no trend.

MiXCR, applied by TCRdb to the 5' RACE reads, yields one record per CDR3 protein. The sample carries 350,000 to 450,000 distinct CDR3 sequences, about 18% recorded once. This clonotype has more than one count but fewer than ten. No antigen is known for it. In germline, CDR1 is SGHDT, CDR2 YYEEEE. The V and J ends lost 2 bases and 8 bases respectively, with 10 bases between them. CDR3 length equals 13 residues. This chain uses TRBV5-6 with TRBJ2-2, with a tentative D call TRBD2 (5 bases). The TCR comes from a man over 45 in good health. Input material: naive T cells sorted from blood. The chain's CDR3 is CASSLQWRGELFF. The CDR3 DNA reads TGTGCCAGCAGCTTACAGTGGAGGGGGGAGCTGTTTTTT.